These 23 T cell receptor beta chains were sequenced from one sample in a study of Ad26.COV2.S vaccination and SARS-CoV-2 variants. Only in-frame clones appear in the TCRdb table, and some are missing; sequencing was by immunoSEQ multiplex PCR. This table has about 440,000 clones, around 91% appearing once. Regarding treatment: roughly 20 received Ad26.COV2.S at low or high dose, single or two shots; 5 received placebo; per-sample allocation not given. Specimens were obtained on day 63 following the first vaccine or placebo injection. This sample comprised peripheral blood, obtained in a trial of Ad26.COV2.S vaccine versus placebo. The receptors originated from a person aged 18-60 years who received the Ad26.COV2.S COVID-19 vaccine or a placebo.

This clone was seen only once. The chain recombines TRBV6-4 with TRBJ2-3; 8 nucleotides agree with TRBD1. The germline V gene encodes CDR1 MRHNA and CDR2 SNTAGT. V was clipped by 3 bases and J by 4 bases; unmatched bases: 6. This CDR3 contains 15 residues. The CDR3 coding sequence is TGTGCCAGCAGTGAATCGCCAGGGGGCGCAGATACGCAGTATTTT. Translating gives CASSESPGGADTQYF.

The J gene is TRBJ2-3, the V gene TRBV30; D gene unclear. V lost 0 bases and J lost 5, with 12 bases in between. The CDR3 has 14 residues. Germline CDR1 is GTSNPN and CDR2 is SVGIG (reference sequence). CDR3 DNA: TGTGCCTGGAGTGTTGGCGTCGGAGTAGATACGCAGTATTTT. Protein sequence: CAWSVGVGVDTQYF.

This clone appeared once. The V and J genes are TRBV10-3 and TRBJ2-5; 7 nucleotides line up with TRBD1. This CDR3 contains 13 residues. Unmatched junction bases numbered 3, after V lost 6 bases and J lost 2 bases. Germline loops: CDR1 ENHRY, CDR2 SYGVKD. CDR3 region: CAIRRDSQETQYF. DNA of the CDR3: TGTGCCATCAGAAGGGACAGTCAAGAGACCCAGTACTTC.

This chain joins TRBV27 and TRBJ2-7; 7 bases line up with TRBD1. The CDR3 runs to 15 residues. Germline loops: CDR1 MNHEY, CDR2 SMNVEV (reference sequence). Unmatched junction bases numbered 6, after V lost 2 bases and J lost 2 bases. CDR3 loop: CASSLKGAPAYEQYF. The CDR3 bases are TGTGCCAGCAGTTTAAAGGGGGCGCCTGCCTACGAGCAGTACTTC.

The chain employs TRBV7-9 and TRBJ2-7; D is uncertain. CDR1 and CDR2 from the germline V gene are SEHNR and FQNEAQ (reference sequence). This CDR3 is 13 amino acids long. The V end lost 3 bases, the J end lost 2 bases, and 8 bases lay between the germline ends. CDR3 protein: CASSLDETYEQYF. CDR3 sequence (DNA): TGTGCCAGCAGCTTGGACGAAACCTACGAGCAGTACTTC. Variable domain in full (rest from reference TRBV7-9 and TRBJ2-7): DTGVSQNPRHKITKRGQNVTFRCDPISEHNRLYWYRQTLGQGPEFLTYFQNEAQLEKSRLLSDRFSAERPKGSFSTLEIQRTEQGDSAMYLCASSLDETYEQYFGPGTRLTVT.

V usage is TRBV5-6 and J usage is TRBJ2-1, with TRBD2 as a possible D gene (6 bases). In germline, CDR1 is SGHDT, CDR2 YYEEEE. The CDR3 covers 16 residues. Trimming took off 4 bases at V and 8 bases at J, with 22 bases between the two ends. The CDR3 here is CASSHVSPGALDEQFF. CDR3 bases: TGTGCCAGCAGCCACGTTTCACCGGGAGCCTTGGATGAGCAGTTCTTC.

This chain connects TRBV30 to TRBJ2-1; TRBD2 matches at 8 bases. V shed 0 bases and J 8 bases; nucleotides not matched to a gene: 15. CDR1 and CDR2 from the germline V gene are GTSNPN and SVGIG (reference sequence). CDR3 length: 17 residues. The DNA for the CDR3 is TGTGCCTGGAGTGTACCTCGGGCGGGAGGACGTAAGGATGAGCAGTTCTTC. Protein: CAWSVPRAGGRKDEQFF.

V usage is TRBV18 and J usage is TRBJ1-6; the D gene is possibly TRBD1 (5 bases). The germline V and J ends were trimmed by 1 base and 10 bases, with 14 bases remaining between them. Germline V gene lookup returns CDR1 KGHSH and CDR2 LQKENI. This CDR3 contains 15 residues. The CDR3 nucleotides read TGTGCCAGCTCACCACTATCCGGGGGTTACTCACCCCTCCACTTT. Translation gives CASSPLSGGYSPLHF.

J is TRBJ2-5 and V is TRBV5-6; 9 bases agree with TRBD1. Germline V gene sequence: CDR1 SGHDT, CDR2 YYEEEE. The CDR3 runs 14 residues. Trimming removed 3 bases from V and 3 bases from J; junction bases left unmatched: 3. CDR3 DNA sequence: TGTGCCAGCAGCTGGACAGGGGAGAAAGAGACCCAGTACTTC. Amino acid sequence: CASSWTGEKETQYF.

The V gene is TRBV11-2, the J gene TRBJ2-5, with TRBD1 identical over 12 bases. The CDR3 is 19 residues long. V dropped 6 bases and J dropped 5; count of bases not matched to a gene: 19. Germline V gives CDR1 SGHAT, CDR2 FQNNGV. CDR3 residues: CASRRDPGTGGGGSETQYF. CDR3 DNA sequence: TGTGCCAGCAGACGTGATCCCGGGACAGGGGGCGGCGGTTCGGAGACCCAGTACTTC.

The chain uses TRBV5-4 and TRBJ2-1; TRBD1 matches at 10 bases. Germline V gene sequence: CDR1 SGHNT, CDR2 YYREEE (reference sequence). CDR3 length: 15 residues. V shed 5 bases, J shed 8 bases, and the junction held 10 bases outside the gene matches. CDR3 protein: CASSPGTGDLDEQFF. In DNA, the CDR3 is TGTGCCAGCAGTCCCGGGACAGGGGATCTGGATGAGCAGTTCTTC.

The V and J genes are TRBV30 and TRBJ1-1, with D perhaps TRBD1 (5 bases). The length of the CDR3 is 15 residues. Looked up from germline, CDR1 is GTSNPN and CDR2 is SVGIG (reference sequence). The V gene lost 4 bases and the J gene lost 3 bases, with 18 bases spanning the gap. The CDR3 DNA is TGTGCCTGGACCCAGGGAAGGGGTAGGGACACTGAAGCTTTCTTT. As protein: CAWTQGRGRDTEAFF.

The gene calls are TRBV27 and TRBJ1-4; D gene unclear. The V gene lost 8 bases and the J gene lost 8 bases, with 15 bases spanning the gap. Per germline, CDR1 MNHEY and CDR2 SMNVEV (reference sequence). This CDR3 comprises 13 residues. The CDR3 DNA sequence: TGTGCCAGCCGGGCTGGGCGAGGGGAAAAACTGTTTTTT. This gives the protein CASRAGRGEKLFF.

The V and J genes are TRBV29-1 and TRBJ2-1, with 7 bases matching TRBD2. This CDR3 is 16 amino acids long. Trimming removed 5 bases from V and 5 bases from J; junction bases left unmatched: 15. CDR1 and CDR2 (germline): SQVTM, ANQGSEA. CDR3 residues: CSVFLLTSYIDNEQFF. DNA of the CDR3: TGCAGCGTTTTTCTACTGACTAGCTACATCGACAATGAGCAGTTCTTC.

This clone appeared a single time. This chain links TRBV27 with TRBJ2-1; D might be TRBD1 (6 bases). The CDR3 sequence is 14 residues long. The germline V gene encodes CDR1 MNHEY and CDR2 SMNVEV (reference sequence). V was pared by 8 bases and J by 4 bases, with 15 bases between. CDR3 bases: TGTGCCAGCGCCGGACAGACCTTTTACAATGAGCAGTTCTTC. It is translated as CASAGQTFYNEQFF.

The CDR3 is CASRTRDSRGNQPQHF. The DNA for the CDR3 is TGTGCCAGTAGGACACGAGACAGCCGGGGGAATCAGCCCCAGCATTTT. The chain couples TRBV19 to TRBJ1-5, with TRBD1 as a possible D gene (5 bases). This CDR3 comprises 16 residues. Germline V gene sequence: CDR1 LNHDA, CDR2 SQIVND (reference sequence). V lost 6 bases and J 4 bases, leaving 19 bases between the germline ends.

The J gene is TRBJ2-6, the V gene TRBV11-2, with D unresolved. The V gene lost 0 bases and the J gene lost 3 bases, with 3 bases spanning the gap. CDR3 length equals 14 residues. Germline V lookup: CDR1 SGHAT, CDR2 FQNNGV. The CDR3 sequence: CASSLDIGANVLTF. The DNA for the CDR3 is TGTGCCAGCAGCTTAGATATTGGGGCCAACGTCCTGACTTTC.

The J gene is TRBJ2-1, the V gene TRBV24-1, with 10 nucleotides matching TRBD1. The CDR3 contains 16 residues. Germline assignment: CDR1 KGHDR and CDR2 SFDVKD. V was pared by 3 bases and J by 5 bases, with 6 bases of the junction left unmatched. The CDR3 is CATSDPGTGANNEQFF. For the CDR3, the DNA is TGTGCCACCAGTGATCCCGGGACAGGGGCCAACAATGAGCAGTTCTTC.

The chain combines TRBV28 with TRBJ1-5; D call uncertain. Germline CDR1 and CDR2: MDHEN and SYDVKM. V lost 1 base to trimming and J lost 4 bases, with 8 bases between them. The CDR3 has 14 amino acids. The DNA for the CDR3 is TGTGCCAGCAGTTTATCAGGCAGAAATCAGCCCCAGCATTTT. It encodes CASSLSGRNQPQHF.

The chain joins TRBV5-6 to TRBJ1-5; D may be TRBD1 (5 bases). With 0 bases removed from V and 2 bases from J, the gap between germline ends came to 12 bases. The CDR3 has 16 residues. Germline CDR1 is SGHDT and CDR2 is YYEEEE. The CDR3 protein is CASSLAGGNGNQPQHF. Written as DNA, the CDR3 is TGTGCCAGCAGCTTGGCCGGGGGTAACGGCAATCAGCCCCAGCATTTT.

This chain links TRBV12-3 or TRBV12-4 with TRBJ2-1; 7 bases match TRBD1. Trimming at V came to 6 bases and at J to 5 bases, leaving 4 bases not matched to a gene. The CDR3 length is 13 residues. CDR3 in amino acids: CASRSTGDNEQFF. As DNA, the CDR3 is TGTGCCAGCAGATCAACAGGGGACAATGAGCAGTTCTTC.

The chain uses TRBV2 and TRBJ1-3, with D possibly matching TRBD1 (5 bases). CDR3 length equals 16 residues. Germline CDR1 SNHLY, CDR2 FYNNEI. Trimming shortened V by 6 bases and J by 0 bases, and 15 bases separated the two germline ends. CDR3 residues: CASSRIDSYSGNTIYF. The CDR3 DNA reads as TGTGCCAGCAGCCGTATAGACAGCTACTCTGGAAACACCATATATTTT.

The chain joins TRBV6-1 to TRBJ2-7; no reliable D call. This CDR3 is built from 13 residues. Trimming cost V 2 bases and J 1 base, with 6 bases left between them. The germline V gene encodes CDR1 MNHNS and CDR2 SASEGT. The CDR3 DNA sequence: TGTGCCAGCAGTGAATTGCGGTCCTACGAGCAGTACTTC. Amino acid sequence: CASSELRSYEQYF.